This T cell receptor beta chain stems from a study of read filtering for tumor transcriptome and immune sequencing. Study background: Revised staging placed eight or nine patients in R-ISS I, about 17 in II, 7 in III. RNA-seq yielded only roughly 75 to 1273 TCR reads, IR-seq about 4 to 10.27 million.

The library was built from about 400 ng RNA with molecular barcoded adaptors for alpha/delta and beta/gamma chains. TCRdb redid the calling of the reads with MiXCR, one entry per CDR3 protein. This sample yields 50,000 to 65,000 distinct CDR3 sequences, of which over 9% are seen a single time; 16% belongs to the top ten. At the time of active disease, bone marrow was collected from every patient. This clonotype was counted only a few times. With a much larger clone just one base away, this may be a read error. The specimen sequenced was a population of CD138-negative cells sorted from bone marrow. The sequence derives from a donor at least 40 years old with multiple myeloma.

The chain's CDR3 is CASIRGTGKEAQYF. As DNA, the CDR3 is TGTGCCAGCATCCGGGGGACAGGCAAAGAGGCCCAGTACTTC. The chain is built from TRBV7-9 and TRBJ2-5, with 8 bases lining up with TRBD1. The CDR3 spans 14 residues. The germline V gene encodes CDR1 SEHNR and CDR2 FQNEAQ (reference sequence).